This TCR beta chain was obtained from a study of shared clonotypes between healthy human individuals. Study findings and constraints: Relative to memory subsets, naive subsets generally showed larger estimated richness.

Germline V gives CDR1 SNHLY, CDR2 FYNNEI. This CDR3 is built from 14 residues. V was cut by 2 bases and J by 1 base, with 6 bases left in between. On sorted subsets, replicate PCRs used 200 to 250 ng DNA, or tens of thousands of T cell genomes. Original data processing: Without quality scores, immunoSEQ junctional reads could not be filtered like full-length reads. Clones were read by immunoSEQ multiplex PCR, and TCRdb kept only the in-frame ones, dropping some. V and J calls and clone size are as listed in that table; D and trimming were resolved from the DNA. The sample has 600,000 to 800,000 clones, 72% seen once; the top ten hold approximately 2%. Comment on this clone: Antigen unknown.

The source of this sequence is a woman aged 25 to 45 in good health. The chain uses TRBV2 and TRBJ1-5; D unresolved. The sequenced sample was memory CD4+ T cells sorted from blood. Sample subset: CD45RA-negative fraction. The CDR3 DNA sequence: TGTGCCAGCAGTGAATTGGCCAGCAATCAGCCCCAGCATTTT. Translated, it gives CASSELASNQPQHF. Drawing the rest from reference TRBV2 and TRBJ1-5, the complete variable domain is EPEVTQTPSHQVTQMGQEVILRCVPISNHLYFYWYRQILGQKVEFLVSFYNNEISEKSEIFDDQFSVERPDGSNFTLKIRSTKLEDSAMYFCASSELASNQPQHFGDGTRLSIL.